This T cell receptor (beta chain) is from a study of vaccination and CD4 T cells after COVID-19. Study-level findings and limits: Convalescent patients' vaccine-specific clones were spike mono-reactive in 304 of 307 cases.

This sample's treatment: roughly 11-day PBMC culture with coronavirus spike peptide pools or control peptides (ViraFEST assay). Peptide-pool expansion of antigen-specific T cells preceded TCR sequencing in ViraFEST. The authors cultured a few million PBMCs per well with about 10 IU/ml IL-2 and about 9.4 ug/ml peptide pools. Note on this clonotype: Its antigen is as yet unknown.

An Oncomine TCR Beta short-read assay was used to sequence the DNA from cultured CD4+ T cells. Genomic DNA from cultured CD4+ T cells was extracted. TCRdb itself ran the PCR reads through MiXCR, one entry per CDR3 protein. The data hold 10,000 to 13,000 distinct CDR3 sequences, with about 53% observed a single time. Germline assignment: CDR1 MNHNS and CDR2 SASEGT. The V gene end was trimmed by 8 bases and the J gene end by 8 bases; junction bases not matched to a gene: 8. This CDR3 is built from 15 residues. The source of this sequence is a human donor who had recovered from COVID-19. The sequencing sample was made of CD4+ T cells from blood, cultured in vitro. V and J are TRBV6-1 and TRBJ2-1; 14 nucleotides agree with TRBD2. CDR3 region: CASRTRTSGRHEQFF. Here the CDR3 DNA reads TGTGCCAGCCGGACCCGGACTAGCGGGAGGCATGAGCAGTTCTTC.